The present TCR beta chain was sequenced within a study of naive and memory T cell subsets. This clonotype was counted at least ten times. The antigen is not known. Two oligonucleotides, mixed equimolar, formed the beta constant-region primer covering TRBC1 and TRBC2. Ligated cDNA was amplified by four rounds of PCR with nested alpha and beta constant-region primers and SP2. In TCRdb, the UMI-ligation and nested PCR reads were re-called with MiXCR into one record per CDR3 protein. This sample has over 80,000 distinct CDR3 sequences, with 11% found just once. The CDR3 loop spans 13 amino acids. Germline loops: CDR1 SGHNT, CDR2 YENEEA. Trimming removed 3 bases from V and 1 base from J, with 6 bases in between. Whole-study findings and limits: Activation and differentiation may alter RNA-based TCR counts. Especially in CD8 cells, naive repertoires contained a few larger clonotypes, possibly CD45RA-re-expressing memory cells.

This sequence was found in a human donor in good health. Sequenced: naive CD4+ T cells from blood. The chain is built from TRBV11-3 and TRBJ1-1, with unresolved D. In nucleotides, the CDR3 is TGTGCCAGCAGCTTCCAGGAGAACACTGAAGCTTTCTTT. This encodes CASSFQENTEAFF.